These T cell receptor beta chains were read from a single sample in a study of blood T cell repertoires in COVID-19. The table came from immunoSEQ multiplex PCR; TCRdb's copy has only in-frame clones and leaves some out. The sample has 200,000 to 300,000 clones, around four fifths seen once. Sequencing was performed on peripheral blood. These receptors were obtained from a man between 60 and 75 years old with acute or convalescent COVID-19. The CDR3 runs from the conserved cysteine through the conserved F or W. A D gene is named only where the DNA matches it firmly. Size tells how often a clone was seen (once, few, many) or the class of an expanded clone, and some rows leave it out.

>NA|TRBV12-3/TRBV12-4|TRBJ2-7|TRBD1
TGTGCCAGCAGTATGGACAGGGACCAGCAGTACTTC
CASSMDRDQQYF
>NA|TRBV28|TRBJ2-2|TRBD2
TGTGCCAGCAGTTTATTCGGCCACGGGACTAGCGGGAGGGTTAACACCGGGGAGCTGTTTTTT
CASSLFGHGTSGRVNTGELFF
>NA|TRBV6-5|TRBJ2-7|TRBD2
TGTGCCAGCAGTTACCAGCGGGAGTACGAGCAGTACTTC
CASSYQREYEQYF
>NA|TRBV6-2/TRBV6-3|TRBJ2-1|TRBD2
TGTGCCAGCAGTTACGGACTAGCCGATGAGCAGTTCTTC
CASSYGLADEQFF
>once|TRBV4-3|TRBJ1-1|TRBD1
TGCGCCAGCAGCACCGGGACAGGGGTTGGTAATAGAGCTTTCTTT
CASSTGTGVGNRAFF
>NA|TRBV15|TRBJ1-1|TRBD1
TGTGCCACCAGCACCGGGGGACAGGGTGGTACTGAAGCTTTCTTT
CATSTGGQGGTEAFF
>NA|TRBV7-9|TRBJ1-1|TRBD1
TGTGCCAGCAGCCATCGACAGGGGCACGGCACTGAAGCTTTCTTT
CASSHRQGHGTEAFF
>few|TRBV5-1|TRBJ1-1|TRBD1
TGCGCCAGCAGCTTGGCAGGGGGCAACACTGAAGCTTTCTTT
CASSLAGGNTEAFF
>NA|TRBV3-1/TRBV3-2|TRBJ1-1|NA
TGTGCCAGCAGCCAAGATCAGATTAACACTGAAGCTTTCTTT
CASSQDQINTEAFF
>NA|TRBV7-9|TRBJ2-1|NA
TGTGCCAGCAGCTTAGGACTGGGGGCTATCAGCCATGAGCAGTTCTTC
CASSLGLGAISHEQFF
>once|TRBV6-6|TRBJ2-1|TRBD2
TGTGCCAGCAGATTGACTAGCGGGAGTTCGCATGAGCAGTTCTTC
CASRLTSGSSHEQFF
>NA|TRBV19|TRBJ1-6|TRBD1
TGTGCCAGTAGCTGGACAGGGAGCAATTCACCCCTCCACTTT
CASSWTGSNSPLHF
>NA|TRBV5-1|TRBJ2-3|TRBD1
TGCGCCAGCAGCGCTCCGGGACAGAGCACAGATACGCAGTATTTT
CASSAPGQSTDTQYF
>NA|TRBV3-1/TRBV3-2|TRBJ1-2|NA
TGTGCCAGCAGCCAACGGGGACATAACTATGGCTACACCTTC
CASSQRGHNYGYTF
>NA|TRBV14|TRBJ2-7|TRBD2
TGTGCCAGCAACCTAGCGGGAGTGGACGAGCAGTACTTC
CASNLAGVDEQYF
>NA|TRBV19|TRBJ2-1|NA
TGTGCCAGTAGTATGAGATACAATGAGCAGTTCTTC
CASSMRYNEQFF
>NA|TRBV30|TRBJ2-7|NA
TGTGCCTGGAGTGTACTAATCGAATCCAGAAACTCCTACGAGCAGTACTTC
CAWSVLIESRNSYEQYF
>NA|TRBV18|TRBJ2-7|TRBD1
TGTGCCAGCTTCCCGGCCCCCCGACAGGGAAGGGGCTCCTACGAGCAGTACTTC
CASFPAPRQGRGSYEQYF
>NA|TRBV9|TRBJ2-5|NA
TGTGCCAGCAGCGTAGGAACGGGGCAAGAGACCCAGTACTTC
CASSVGTGQETQYF
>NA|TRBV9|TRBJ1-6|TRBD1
TGTGCCAGCAGCGCGACCCCCGGGACAGAGTATAATTCACCCCTCCACTTT
CASSATPGTEYNSPLHF
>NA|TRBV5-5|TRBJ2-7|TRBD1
TGTGCCAGCAGCTTGGCCGAGACAGGGGTTGAGCAGTACTTC
CASSLAETGVEQYF
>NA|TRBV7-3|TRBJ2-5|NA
TGTGCCAGCAGCTTAACGGTGGGCAGGGGGGCTGGGGAGACCCAGTACTTC
CASSLTVGRGAGETQYF
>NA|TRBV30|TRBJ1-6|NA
TGTGCCTGGAGCCGAGGGGACATTTTCTCTCCCCTCCACTTT
CAWSRGDIFSPLHF
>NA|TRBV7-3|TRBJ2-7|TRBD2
TGTGCCAGCAGCTTAATGGCTAGCGGGGTCTACGAGCAGTACTTC
CASSLMASGVYEQYF
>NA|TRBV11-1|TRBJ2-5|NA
TGTGCCAGCAGCCCCACCGCGCAGAGTCGCGGGACCCAGTACTTC
CASSPTAQSRGTQYF
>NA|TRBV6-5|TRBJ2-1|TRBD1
TGTGCCAGCAGTTACACGTCCGGGACAGGGGGCAATGAGCAGTTCTTC
CASSYTSGTGGNEQFF
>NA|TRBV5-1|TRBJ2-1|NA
TGCGCCAGCAGCTTAGAGACTAGTGACAATGAGCAGTTCTTC
CASSLETSDNEQFF
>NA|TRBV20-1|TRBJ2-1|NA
TGCAGTGCTAGTAGAGATCCCATAAGCTACAATGAGCAGTTCTTC
CSASRDPISYNEQFF
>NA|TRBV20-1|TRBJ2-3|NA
TGCAGTGCTAGTTACGGTCTCTCCCCGCTGGGCACAGATACGCAGTATTTT
CSASYGLSPLGTDTQYF
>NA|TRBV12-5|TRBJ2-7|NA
TGTGCTAGTGGTTTGACAATCTACGAGCAGTACTTC
CASGLTIYEQYF
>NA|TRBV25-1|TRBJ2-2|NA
TGTGCCAGCAGTGCTACGAACACCGGGGAGCTGTTTTTT
CASSATNTGELFF
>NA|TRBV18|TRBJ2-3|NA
TGTGCCACCCTCGGGCAGGGTCTAAGCACAGATACGCAGTATTTT
CATLGQGLSTDTQYF
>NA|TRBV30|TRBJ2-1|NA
TGTGCCTGGACCTCCTACGGGGCAGGGAGGAATGAGCAGTTCTTC
CAWTSYGAGRNEQFF
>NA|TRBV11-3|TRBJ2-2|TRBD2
TGTGCCAGCAGCTTGTTAGCGGGGGACCCCACCGGGGAGCTGTTTTTT
CASSLLAGDPTGELFF
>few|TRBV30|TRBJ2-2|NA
TGTGCCTGGAGAGAGGACACCGGGGAGCTGTTTTTT
CAWREDTGELFF